The entry that follows covers one T cell receptor (beta chain) sequence. This sample was included in a study of cytomegalovirus exposure and HLA in healthy donors. The PCR used 60 Vbeta and 13 Jbeta primers. This table comes from immunoSEQ multiplex PCR, and its TCRdb copy is limited to in-frame clones, with some not included. The sample has over 75,000 clones; around three quarters are singletons. This CDR3 has 14 residues. The germline gives CDR1 MNHEY, CDR2 SVGAGI. V shed 7 bases, J shed 6 bases, and the junction held 6 bases outside the gene matches. The sequence was obtained from a male donor in good health and CMV-seropositive. V is TRBV6-5 and J is TRBJ1-1; 12 bases fit TRBD1. Sequencing was done on a sample of PBMCs. The CDR3 DNA sequence: TGTGCCAGCACCCTGGGACAGGGGGCGTCTGAAGCTTTCTTT. Its protein product is CASTLGQGASEAFF.